The 15 T cell receptor beta chains presented below share a single source sample, sequenced in a study of early T cells in non-severe SARS-CoV-2 infection. MiXCR, run by TCRdb on the 5' RACE reads, gives a single entry per CDR3 protein. The sample has 25,000 to 30,000 distinct CDR3 sequences, 5% to 6.5% seen once. Sequenced sample: whole blood. The receptors come from an adult who was a healthcare worker with PCR-confirmed SARS-CoV-2 infection or an uninfected control (not recorded which).

This clonotype was observed at least ten times. This chain connects TRBV9 to TRBJ1-1; D is unresolved. Germline CDR1 reads SGDLS; CDR2 reads YYNGEE. V shed 0 bases and J shed 1 base, with 7 bases lying between them. This CDR3 comprises 14 residues. The CDR3 DNA sequence: TGTGCCAGCAGCGTAGTCGTTGGGAACACTGAAGCTTTCTTT. Protein product: CASSVVVGNTEAFF.

This clonotype was detected only a few times. The chain carries TRBV29-1 and TRBJ2-6; no clear D gene. V gave up 4 bases and J gave up 0 bases, with 4 bases separating them. This CDR3 is 13 amino acids long. Germline-derived CDR1 and CDR2 are SQVTM and ANQGSEA. Here the CDR3 DNA reads TGCAGCGTTGCTTACTCTGGGGCCAACGTCCTGACTTTC. It yields the protein CSVAYSGANVLTF.

The rearrangement joins TRBV6-2 or TRBV6-3 to TRBJ1-5; D is undetermined. Trimming left V 4 bases short and J 7 bases short, with 14 bases between. This CDR3 contains 14 residues. The germline V gene encodes CDR1 MNHEY and CDR2 SVGEGT. CDR3 bases: TGTGCCAGCAGTTTAAAGGGAACCCACCAGCCCCAGCATTTT. Protein sequence: CASSLKGTHQPQHF.

This clonotype was observed at least ten times. V gene TRBV6-2 or TRBV6-3 combines with J gene TRBJ1-5; D gene ambiguous. Per the germline V gene, CDR1 is MNHEY and CDR2 is SVGEGT. V dropped 2 bases and J dropped 4 bases, with 6 bases sitting between them. The CDR3 loop spans 13 amino acids. DNA of the CDR3: TGTGCCAGCAGTTACCGGGGTAATCAGCCCCAGCATTTT. Protein product: CASSYRGNQPQHF.

V usage is TRBV2 and J usage is TRBJ1-2, with 10 bases identical to TRBD1. Germline lookup yields CDR1 SNHLY and CDR2 FYNNEI. Trimming at V came to 7 bases and at J to 8 bases, leaving 10 bases not matched to a gene. This CDR3 spans 14 amino acids. CDR3 in DNA: TGTGCCAGCATCGGTATCGACAGGGGGCGAGGCTACACCTTC. Translated, it gives CASIGIDRGRGYTF.

The chain recombines TRBV20-1 with TRBJ2-2; 11 nucleotides match TRBD2. The V and J ends lost 3 bases and 3 bases, in that order; junction bases with no gene match: 6. Germline loops: CDR1 DFQATT, CDR2 SNEGSKA (reference sequence). This CDR3 spans 16 amino acids. The CDR3 DNA reads TGCAGTGCTAGTTTCCTAGCGGGAGGTGACACCGGGGAGCTGTTTTTT. Protein sequence: CSASFLAGGDTGELFF.

This clonotype occurred many times. V usage is TRBV20-1 and J usage is TRBJ1-2; possibly TRBD1 for D (5 bases). The length of the CDR3 is 14 residues. Germline-derived CDR1 and CDR2 are DFQATT and SNEGSKA (reference sequence). The germline V and J ends were trimmed by 3 bases and 6 bases, with 17 bases remaining between them. The CDR3 coding sequence is TGCAGTGCTAGTAGATTCCAGGGTCGGGATGGCTACACCTTC. Its translation: CSASRFQGRDGYTF.

The V and J genes are TRBV7-9 and TRBJ1-1, with D unresolved. The V gene lost 2 bases and the J gene lost 1 base, with 8 bases spanning the gap. The CDR3 sequence is 14 residues long. CDR1 SEHNR and CDR2 FQNEAQ come from the germline V gene (reference sequence). This CDR3 reads CASSLTSGNTEAFF. DNA for the CDR3: TGTGCCAGCAGCTTAACGTCAGGGAACACTGAAGCTTTCTTT.

This clonotype was detected ten times or more. The rearrangement uses TRBV12-3 or TRBV12-4 and TRBJ1-5, with 8 bases fitting TRBD1. The CDR3 is 16 amino acids. J lost 0 bases, V lost 3 bases, and 4 bases had no gene match. The CDR3 DNA is TGTGCCAGCAGTTTGAGACAGGGGTCTAGCAATCAGCCCCAGCATTTT. It codes for CASSLRQGSSNQPQHF.

This clonotype was seen more than once but under ten times. The rearrangement links TRBV7-2 to TRBJ1-5; 7 nucleotides agree with TRBD1. The CDR3 runs to 15 residues. V gave up 3 bases and J gave up 4 bases; unmatched junction bases: 6. Germline V CDR1 and CDR2: SGHTA, FQGNSA. The CDR3 DNA reads as TGTGCCAGCAGCTTCAGGACAGGTGATAATCAGCCCCAGCATTTT. This encodes CASSFRTGDNQPQHF.

This clonotype was observed a few times. DNA of the CDR3: TGTGCCAGCAGTTTAGACAGGGGGAGCACAGATACGCAGTATTTT. The encoded protein is CASSLDRGSTDTQYF. This rearrangement joins TRBV12-3 or TRBV12-4 to TRBJ2-3; TRBD1 matches at 8 bases. V shed 1 base, J shed 0 bases, and the junction held 0 bases outside the gene matches. This CDR3 has 15 amino acids.

There are many counts of this clonotype. V is TRBV28 and J is TRBJ2-4; 7 nucleotides agree with TRBD2. Germline CDR1 MDHEN, CDR2 SYDVKM. The CDR3 is 20 residues long. V shed 4 bases, J shed 1 base, and the junction held 19 bases outside the gene matches. In nucleotides, the CDR3 is TGTGCCAGCAGTTCCCCCTTGGGAAGCGGGATTGCCCGGGCCAAAAACATTCAGTACTTC. Amino acid sequence: CASSSPLGSGIARAKNIQYF.

This clonotype was detected only a few times. The chain carries TRBV12-3 or TRBV12-4 and TRBJ2-7, with D hard to call. Trimming stripped 6 bases from V and 1 base from J, with 13 bases between. CDR3 length equals 14 residues. CDR3 in DNA: TGTGCCAGCAGACCCGGAGCTGGGTCCTACGAGCAGTACTTC. This encodes CASRPGAGSYEQYF.

This chain uses TRBV6-6 with TRBJ1-2; D remains ambiguous. This CDR3 contains 12 residues. V was shortened by 5 bases and J by 11 bases, with 15 bases between the two germline ends. The germline CDR1 and CDR2 sequences are MNHNY and SVGAGI (reference sequence). As DNA, the CDR3 is TGTGCCAGCAGTCCCCCCGGGGAGTGGTACACCTTC. This gives the protein CASSPPGEWYTF.

This clonotype has a count of ten or more. The chain employs TRBV29-1 and TRBJ1-1; unclear D gene. V gave up 4 bases and J gave up 4 bases, with 10 bases separating them. The CDR3 spans 12 residues. Germline values: CDR1 SQVTM, CDR2 ANQGSEA. CDR3 sequence: CSVGWEITEAFF. CDR3 sequence (DNA): TGCAGCGTTGGTTGGGAGATCACTGAAGCTTTCTTT.